Below, 26 T cell receptor beta chains from the same sample are listed, as sequenced in a study of T cell repertoires in ileal Crohn's disease. Repertoires were generated with immunoSEQ multiplex PCR, while TCRdb's copy carries only in-frame clones and drops some. The top ten hold 4.5% of the sample, which has about 12,000 clones, 70% to 80% seen once. The specimen was ileal tissue. Source of these receptors: an adult with Crohn's disease.

The genes are TRBV27 and TRBJ2-2; TRBD2 is a possible D gene (6 bases). V was cut by 6 bases and J by 3 bases, with 20 bases left in between. The germline V gene encodes CDR1 MNHEY and CDR2 SMNVEV (reference sequence). The CDR3 is 17 amino acids. The CDR3 coding sequence is TGTGCCAGCAGCTCGCGGATCGGGCGGGGATACACCGGGGAGCTGTTTTTT. The encoded protein is CASSSRIGRGYTGELFF.

The chain has TRBV5-1 and TRBJ2-7; 9 nucleotides line up with TRBD1. V lost 3 bases and J lost 4; bases outside the gene matches: 2. CDR1 and CDR2 from the germline V gene are SGHRS and YFSETQ. The CDR3 is 13 residues long. CDR3: CASSSTGGYEQYF. The CDR3 DNA reads as TGCGCCAGCAGCTCGACAGGGGGGTACGAGCAGTACTTC.

The chain links TRBV11-3 to TRBJ2-1; possible D gene TRBD2, 6 bases. Germline CDR1 reads SGHNT; CDR2 reads YENEEA. The CDR3 runs to 13 residues. Trimming took off 5 bases at V and 7 bases at J, with 12 bases between the two ends. CDR3 sequence reads: CASSPQGGNEQFF. For the CDR3, the DNA is TGTGCCAGCAGCCCCCAGGGAGGTAATGAGCAGTTCTTC.

In DNA form, the CDR3 reads TGTGCCAGCAGTTTATTCGCTTCAGGGGCTGATACGCAGTATTTT. Translating it yields CASSLFASGADTQYF. This chain joins TRBV28 and TRBJ2-3; TRBD1 might be the D (6 bases). Germline-derived CDR1 and CDR2 are MDHEN and SYDVKM. Trimming took off 1 base at V and 6 bases at J, with 14 bases between the two ends. CDR3 length: 15 amino acids.

The V and J genes are TRBV5-8 and TRBJ2-7, with 9 positions matching TRBD2. The length of the CDR3 is 17 residues. V gave up 4 bases and J gave up 2 bases; unmatched junction bases: 13. CDR1 and CDR2 (germline): SGHTS, YDEGEE. CDR3 DNA sequence: TGTGCCAGCAGCCACCCCGGCCGACTAGCGGTAACCTACGAGCAGTACTTC. This encodes CASSHPGRLAVTYEQYF.

The chain is built from TRBV6-4 and TRBJ2-2; tentative D call: TRBD2 (5 bases). The CDR3 is 14 residues long. The germline CDR1 and CDR2 sequences are MRHNA and SNTAGT. The V end was cut by 6 bases, the J end by 2 bases, with 10 bases between. CDR3 coding DNA: TGTGCCAGCAGGCGGGTCAGAAACACCGGGGAGCTGTTTTTT. It specifies CASRRVRNTGELFF.

The chain recombines TRBV20-1 with TRBJ2-7, with 9 positions matching TRBD2. In germline, CDR1 is DFQATT, CDR2 SNEGSKA (reference sequence). This CDR3 is 11 amino acids long. With V trimmed by 6 bases and J by 11 bases, 8 bases remained unmatched. Here the CDR3 DNA reads TGCAGTGCCAGCGTTCAGCGGGAGGAGTACTTC. Translating gives CSASVQREEYF.

This chain joins TRBV7-6 and TRBJ2-3; TRBD2 agrees at 10 bases. The CDR3 runs 15 residues. The J segment lost 4 bases and the V segment lost 5 bases, leaving 6 bases of the junction unmatched. Germline CDR1 and CDR2: SGHVS and FNYEAQ. CDR3 bases: TGTGCCAGCAGCCCGTCTAGCGGGAGCCCAGATACGCAGTATTTT. Translated, it gives CASSPSSGSPDTQYF.

This rearrangement joins TRBV4-2 to TRBJ1-1; tentatively, D is TRBD1 (6 bases). Trimming stripped 3 bases from V and 8 bases from J, with 10 bases between. The CDR3 length is 12 residues. Germline V gives CDR1 LGHNA, CDR2 YNFKEQ. The CDR3 region has the DNA TGTGCCAGCAGCCATTCTGGACAGGAAGCTTTCTTT. It encodes CASSHSGQEAFF.

The V gene is TRBV7-2, the J gene TRBJ2-4; 9 nucleotides match TRBD1. The CDR3 has 15 residues. The ends lost 4 bases at V and 7 bases at J; junction bases unmatched: 8. From germline, CDR1 is SGHTA and CDR2 FQGNSA. The CDR3 reads CASSSSGTGMNIQYF. CDR3 sequence (DNA): TGTGCCAGCAGCTCTTCCGGGACAGGGATGAACATTCAGTACTTC.

This clone was detected once. CDR3 protein: CASSARDYEQFF. CDR3 nucleotide sequence: TGTGCCAGCAGCGCCCGGGACTATGAGCAGTTCTTC. The chain recombines TRBV7-8 with TRBJ2-1; D possibly corresponds to TRBD2 (6 bases). CDR3 length: 12 amino acids. The V and J ends lost 5 bases and 8 bases respectively, with 10 bases between them. CDR1 and CDR2 from the germline V gene are SGHVS and FQNEAQ.

This chain links TRBV6-5 with TRBJ2-7; D is ambiguous. Trimming shortened V by 6 bases and J by 0 bases, and 9 bases separated the two germline ends. CDR3 length: 13 residues. Germline CDR1 reads MNHEY; CDR2 reads SVGAGI. The CDR3 DNA follows: TGTGCCAGCAGCCCTGAACTCTCCTACGAGCAGTACTTC. This gives the protein CASSPELSYEQYF.

V and J are TRBV5-1 and TRBJ2-4; 7 bases fit TRBD1. Looked up from germline, CDR1 is SGHRS and CDR2 is YFSETQ. This CDR3 region has 16 residues. The V gene end was trimmed by 4 bases and the J gene end by 0 bases; junction bases not matched to a gene: 7. CDR3 loop: CASSGTGAIAKNIQYF. The CDR3 coding sequence is TGCGCCAGCAGCGGAACAGGGGCCATAGCCAAAAACATTCAGTACTTC.

This clone occurred once. The V gene is TRBV5-1, the J gene TRBJ2-3; 7 nucleotides agree with TRBD2. In germline, CDR1 is SGHRS, CDR2 YFSETQ. Trimming removed 0 bases from V and 0 bases from J; junction bases left unmatched: 1. This CDR3 is 15 amino acids long. CDR3 bases: TGCGCCAGCAGCTTGGCAGCGGGAAGCACAGATACGCAGTATTTT. Residues: CASSLAAGSTDTQYF. Full variable domain (remainder filled in from reference TRBV5-1 and TRBJ2-3): KAGVTQTPRYLIKTRGQQVTLSCSPISGHRSVSWYQQTPGQGLQFLFEYFSETQRNKGNFPGRFSGRQFSNSRSEMNVSTLELGDSALYLCASSLAAGSTDTQYFGPGTRLTVL.

The gene calls are TRBV28 and TRBJ2-3, with 8 bases lining up with TRBD1. The V gene's germline CDR1 is MDHEN and CDR2 SYDVKM. The CDR3 extends over 15 amino acids. The J segment lost 5 bases and the V segment lost 2 bases, leaving 6 bases of the junction unmatched. The CDR3 loop reads CASSLSRGRVDTQYF. For the CDR3, the DNA is TGTGCCAGCAGTTTAAGCAGGGGGCGCGTAGATACGCAGTATTTT.

V gene TRBV6-1 combines with J gene TRBJ1-3, with unresolved D. Germline loops: CDR1 MNHNS, CDR2 SASEGT. Trimming took 4 bases from V and 0 from J, leaving 4 bases between them. The CDR3 contains 13 residues. The CDR3 is CASSAVSGNTIYF. Here the CDR3 DNA reads TGTGCCAGCAGTGCGGTCTCTGGAAACACCATATATTTT.

This chain connects TRBV5-1 to TRBJ1-2; TRBD1 agrees at 10 bases. This CDR3 has 13 residues. Germline V lookup: CDR1 SGHRS, CDR2 YFSETQ. The V and J ends lost 8 bases and 6 bases, in that order; junction bases with no gene match: 7. CDR3 in DNA: TGCGCCAGTGCCGGGACAGGGGCAGATGGCTACACCTTC. Translated: CASAGTGADGYTF.

This chain joins TRBV9 and TRBJ2-1, with 14 bases lining up with TRBD2. J gave up 10 bases and V 0 bases, and 6 bases lay outside the gene matches. Germline assignment: CDR1 SGDLS and CDR2 YYNGEE. The length of the CDR3 is 16 residues. Here the CDR3 reads CASSVGGLAGAVEQFF. CDR3 in DNA: TGTGCCAGCAGCGTAGGGGGACTAGCGGGAGCAGTGGAGCAGTTCTTC. The whole variable domain, filled in from reference TRBV9 and TRBJ2-1, reads DSGVTQTPKHLITATGQRVTLRCSPRSGDLSVYWYQQSLDQGLQFLIQYYNGEERAKGNILERFSAQQFPDLHSELNLSSLELGDSALYFCASSVGGLAGAVEQFFGPGTRLTVL.

The CDR3 spells CASNQLADFSYEQYF. For the CDR3, the DNA is TGTGCCAGCAACCAGCTAGCGGACTTTTCCTACGAGCAGTACTTC. This sequence joins TRBV7-9 and TRBJ2-7; TRBD2 matches at 7 bases. Unmatched junction bases numbered 10, after V lost 7 bases and J lost 1 base. Per germline, CDR1 SEHNR and CDR2 FQNEAQ (reference sequence). This CDR3 has 15 amino acids.

This clone was picked up one time. The CDR3 region is CAISQAGGAEAFF. The CDR3 DNA reads as TGTGCCATCAGCCAGGCAGGAGGCGCTGAAGCTTTCTTT. This chain links TRBV10-3 with TRBJ1-1, with D uncertain. CDR3 length: 13 amino acids. V was pared by 6 bases and J by 6 bases, with 14 bases between. Per the germline V gene, CDR1 is ENHRY and CDR2 is SYGVKD.

V and J are TRBV11-3 and TRBJ2-2, with TRBD1 matching 7 bases. CDR1 and CDR2 from the germline V gene are SGHNT and YENEEA. This CDR3 region has 17 residues. The V and J ends lost 5 bases and 2 bases, in that order; junction bases with no gene match: 11. The CDR3 DNA reads as TGTGCCAGCAGCCCTAAGCCCCGGGACAGAAACACCGGGGAGCTGTTTTTT. This encodes CASSPKPRDRNTGELFF.

CDR3 coding DNA: TGTGCCAGCAGTTTCCTCCTACAGGGGCGCACAGATACGCAGTATTTT. This gives the protein CASSFLLQGRTDTQYF. The chain is built from TRBV28 and TRBJ2-3; 7 bases are a match to TRBD1. Losses at the gene ends were 3 bases for V and 1 base for J; bases not matched to a gene: 7. Germline V gene data show CDR1 as MDHEN and CDR2 as SYDVKM. The CDR3 runs to 16 residues. The whole variable domain, filled in from reference TRBV28 and TRBJ2-3, reads DVKVTQSSRYLVKRTGEKVFLECVQDMDHENMFWYRQDPGLGLRLIYFSYDVKMKEKGDIPEGYSVSREKKERFSLILESASTNQTSMYLCASSFLLQGRTDTQYFGPGTRLTVL.

This clone was found once. The genes are TRBV28 and TRBJ1-5; D gene uncertain. The CDR3 covers 16 residues. Trimming cost V 4 bases and J 6 bases, with 19 bases left between them. From germline, CDR1 is MDHEN and CDR2 SYDVKM. The CDR3 nucleotides are TGTGCCAGCAGTTCCCCCCGGGAGGGCGCGGGTCAGCCCCAGCATTTT. Translated: CASSSPREGAGQPQHF.

CDR3 in DNA: TGTGCCACCGACTCGGAGGGGGCGTCGGATCAGCCCCAGCATTTT. It translates to CATDSEGASDQPQHF. This chain uses TRBV6-1 with TRBJ1-5; the match to TRBD1 covers 7 bases. J gave up 5 bases and V 10 bases, and 14 bases lay outside the gene matches. The CDR3 is made up of 15 amino acids. Germline V lookup: CDR1 MNHNS, CDR2 SASEGT.

The chain uses TRBV27 and TRBJ1-5, with 7 nucleotides matching TRBD1. The V gene's germline CDR1 is MNHEY and CDR2 SMNVEV (reference sequence). The CDR3 extends over 15 amino acids. With 6 bases clipped from V and 2 bases from J, the junction kept 7 bases outside the gene matches. In DNA form, the CDR3 reads TGTGCCAGCAGGTCCGACAGGGAGGGCAATCAGCCCCAGCATTTT. As protein: CASRSDREGNQPQHF.

The V gene is TRBV9, the J gene TRBJ2-7; tentatively, D is TRBD2 (6 bases). CDR3 size: 15 residues. V was pared by 4 bases and J by 5 bases, with 19 bases between. Germline CDR1 and CDR2: SGDLS and YYNGEE. The CDR3 DNA sequence: TGTGCCAGCAGCCCAGAGGTAGGAGGGTTGCACGAGCAGTACTTC. Translation gives CASSPEVGGLHEQYF.